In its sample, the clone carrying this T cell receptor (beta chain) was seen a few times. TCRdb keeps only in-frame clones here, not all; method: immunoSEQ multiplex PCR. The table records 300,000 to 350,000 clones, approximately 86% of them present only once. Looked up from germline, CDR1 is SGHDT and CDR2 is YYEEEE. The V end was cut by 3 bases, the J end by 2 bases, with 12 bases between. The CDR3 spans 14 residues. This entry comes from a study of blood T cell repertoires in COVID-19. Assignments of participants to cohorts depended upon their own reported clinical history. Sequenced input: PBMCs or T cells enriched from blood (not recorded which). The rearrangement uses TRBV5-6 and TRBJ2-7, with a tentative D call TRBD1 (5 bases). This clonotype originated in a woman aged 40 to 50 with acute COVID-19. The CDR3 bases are TGTGCCAGCAGCTCCTCAGGGTCGGCCTACGAGCAGTACTTC. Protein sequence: CASSSSGSAYEQYF.